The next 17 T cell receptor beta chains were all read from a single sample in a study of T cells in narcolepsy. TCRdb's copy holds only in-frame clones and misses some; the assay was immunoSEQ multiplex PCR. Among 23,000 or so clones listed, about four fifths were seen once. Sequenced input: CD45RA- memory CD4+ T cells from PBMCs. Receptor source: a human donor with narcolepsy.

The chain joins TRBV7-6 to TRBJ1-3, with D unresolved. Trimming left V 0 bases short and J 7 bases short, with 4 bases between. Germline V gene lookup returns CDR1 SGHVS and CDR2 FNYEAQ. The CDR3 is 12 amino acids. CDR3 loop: CASSLAGNTIYF. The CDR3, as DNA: TGTGCCAGCAGCTTAGCGGGTAACACCATATATTTT. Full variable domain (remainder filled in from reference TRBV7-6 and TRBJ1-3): GAGVSQSPRYKVTKRGQDVALRCDPISGHVSLYWYRQALGQGPEFLTYFNYEAQQDKSGLPNDRFSAERPEGSISTLTIQRTEQRDSAMYRCASSLAGNTIYFGEGSWLTVV.

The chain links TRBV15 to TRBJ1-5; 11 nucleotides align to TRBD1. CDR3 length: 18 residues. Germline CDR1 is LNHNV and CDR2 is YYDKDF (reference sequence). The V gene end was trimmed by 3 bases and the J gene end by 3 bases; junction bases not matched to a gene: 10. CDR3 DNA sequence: TGTGCCACCAGCAGGTACTTGGGACAGGGGGAACCCAATCAGCCCCAGCATTTT. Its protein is CATSRYLGQGEPNQPQHF.

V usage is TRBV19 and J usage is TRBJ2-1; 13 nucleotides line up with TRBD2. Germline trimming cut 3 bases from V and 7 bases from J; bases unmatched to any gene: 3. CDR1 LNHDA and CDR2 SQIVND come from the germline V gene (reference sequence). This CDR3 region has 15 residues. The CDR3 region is CASSIPGLAGNEQFF. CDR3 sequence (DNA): TGTGCCAGTAGTATTCCGGGACTAGCGGGAAATGAGCAGTTCTTC.

CDR3 nucleotides: TGTGCCAGCAGCCGTTTGTCGGGGGCGGATACGCAGTATTTT. Translating it yields CASSRLSGADTQYF. The chain combines TRBV7-6 with TRBJ2-3; D possibly matches TRBD1 or TRBD2 (6 bases each). V was pared by 5 bases and J by 6 bases, with 15 bases between. Germline lookup yields CDR1 SGHVS and CDR2 FNYEAQ. This CDR3 contains 14 residues.

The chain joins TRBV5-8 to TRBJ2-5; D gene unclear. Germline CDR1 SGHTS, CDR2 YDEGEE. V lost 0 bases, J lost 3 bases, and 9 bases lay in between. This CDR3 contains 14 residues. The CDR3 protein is CASSLEAAKETQYF. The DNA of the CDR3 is TGTGCCAGCAGCTTGGAGGCGGCCAAAGAGACCCAGTACTTC.

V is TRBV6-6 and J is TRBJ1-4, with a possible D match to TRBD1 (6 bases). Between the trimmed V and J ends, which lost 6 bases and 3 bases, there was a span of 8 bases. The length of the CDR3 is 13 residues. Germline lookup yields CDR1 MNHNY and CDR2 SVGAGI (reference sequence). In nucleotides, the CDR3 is TGTGCCAGCAGCGGGGGGCCTAATGAAAAACTGTTTTTT. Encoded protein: CASSGGPNEKLFF.

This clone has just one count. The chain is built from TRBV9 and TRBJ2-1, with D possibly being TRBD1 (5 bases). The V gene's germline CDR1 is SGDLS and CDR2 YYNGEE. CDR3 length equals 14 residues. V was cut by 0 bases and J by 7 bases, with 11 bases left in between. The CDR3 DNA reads TGTGCCAGCAGCGTAGTCGGTCAGGGTAATGAGCAGTTCTTC. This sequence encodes CASSVVGQGNEQFF.

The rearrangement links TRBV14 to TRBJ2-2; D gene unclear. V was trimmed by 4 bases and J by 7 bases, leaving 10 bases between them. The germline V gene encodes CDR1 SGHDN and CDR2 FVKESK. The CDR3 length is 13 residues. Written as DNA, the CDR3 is TGTGCCAGCAGCCTCCTAAAGGTCGGGGAGCTGTTTTTT. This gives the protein CASSLLKVGELFF. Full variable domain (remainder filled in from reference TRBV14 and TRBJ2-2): EAGVTQFPSHSVIEKGQTVTLRCDPISGHDNLYWYRRVMGKEIKFLLHFVKESKQDESGMPNNRFLAERTGGTYSTLKVQPAELEDSGVYFCASSLLKVGELFFGEGSRLTVL.

CDR3 loop: CAIGWLSTEAFF. For the CDR3, the DNA is TGTGCCATTGGGTGGTTAAGCACTGAAGCTTTCTTT. The rearrangement joins TRBV10-3 to TRBJ1-1; D ambiguous. CDR1 and CDR2 from the germline V gene are ENHRY and SYGVKD. The ends were cut back, 9 bases at V and 4 bases at J, with 12 bases in the middle. The CDR3 contains 12 residues.

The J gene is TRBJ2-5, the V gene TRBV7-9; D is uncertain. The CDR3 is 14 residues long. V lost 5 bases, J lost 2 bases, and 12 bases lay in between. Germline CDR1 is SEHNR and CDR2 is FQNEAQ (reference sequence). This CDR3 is CASSGRSQQETQYF. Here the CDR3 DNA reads TGTGCCAGCAGCGGTAGGTCGCAACAAGAGACCCAGTACTTC.

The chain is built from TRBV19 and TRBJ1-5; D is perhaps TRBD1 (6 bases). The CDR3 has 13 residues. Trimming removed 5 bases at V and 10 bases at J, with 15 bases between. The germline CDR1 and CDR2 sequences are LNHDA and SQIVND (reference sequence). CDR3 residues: CASSATDRGPQHF. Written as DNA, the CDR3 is TGTGCCAGTAGTGCCACGGACAGAGGACCCCAGCATTTT.

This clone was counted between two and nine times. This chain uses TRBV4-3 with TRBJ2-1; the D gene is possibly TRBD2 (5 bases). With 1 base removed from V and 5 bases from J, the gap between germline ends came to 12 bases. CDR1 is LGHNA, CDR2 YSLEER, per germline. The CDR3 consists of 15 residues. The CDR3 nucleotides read TGCGCCAGCAGCCAAGTAGGGAGAACCCACAATGAGCAGTTCTTC. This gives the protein CASSQVGRTHNEQFF.

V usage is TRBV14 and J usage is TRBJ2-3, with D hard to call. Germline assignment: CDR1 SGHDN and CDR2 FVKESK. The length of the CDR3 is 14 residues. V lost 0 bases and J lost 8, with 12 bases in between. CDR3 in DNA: TGTGCCAGCAGCCAAGACGTCTCGGGCAGTACGCAGTATTTT. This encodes CASSQDVSGSTQYF.

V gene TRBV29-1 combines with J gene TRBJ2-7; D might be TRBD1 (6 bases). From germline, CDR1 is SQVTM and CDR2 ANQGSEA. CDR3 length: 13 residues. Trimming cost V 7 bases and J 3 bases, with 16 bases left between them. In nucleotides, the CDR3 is TGCAGCGCCGCACGAGACAGGAACTACGAGCAGTACTTC. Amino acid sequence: CSAARDRNYEQYF.

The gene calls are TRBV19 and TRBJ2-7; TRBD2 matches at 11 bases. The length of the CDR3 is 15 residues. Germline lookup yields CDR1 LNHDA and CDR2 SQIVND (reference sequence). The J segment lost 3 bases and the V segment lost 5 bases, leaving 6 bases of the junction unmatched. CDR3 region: CASSGGLAALYEQYF. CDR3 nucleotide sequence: TGTGCCAGTAGTGGGGGACTAGCGGCCCTCTACGAGCAGTACTTC.

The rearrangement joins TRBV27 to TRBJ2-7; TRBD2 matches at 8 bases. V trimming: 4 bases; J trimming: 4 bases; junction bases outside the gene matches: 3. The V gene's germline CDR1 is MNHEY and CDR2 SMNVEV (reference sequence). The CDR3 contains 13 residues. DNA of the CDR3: TGTGCCAGCAGTTCACGGGAGGGGTACGAGCAGTACTTC. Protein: CASSSREGYEQYF.

CDR3 sequence (DNA): TGTGCCAGCAGACCCATGACTAGCGTTTTCCACGAGCAGTACTTC. Translating it yields CASRPMTSVFHEQYF. This chain links TRBV6-5 with TRBJ2-7; 8 bases map to TRBD2. The CDR3 spans 15 residues. The germline V gene encodes CDR1 MNHEY and CDR2 SVGAGI. J lost 5 bases, V lost 6 bases, and 12 bases had no gene match.